This note documents a single T cell receptor (beta chain) sequence. The data derive from a study of monozygotic twins with inflammatory bowel disease. CDR3 size: 13 residues. Germline V gene lookup returns CDR1 SGHVS and CDR2 FQNEAQ. From its re-call of the 5' RACE reads, TCRdb lists each CDR3 protein once, without DNA. The sample table sets out under 200,000 distinct CDR3 sequences. The rearrangement uses TRBV7-8 and TRBJ2-4; the TCRdb D gene call, TRBD1, has no DNA to confirm it. This clonotype was obtained from a human donor with ulcerative colitis or Crohn's disease, or a healthy co-twin of an affected twin (not recorded which). The sequencing sample was made of blood. This CDR3 reads CASSSPVQNIQYF.